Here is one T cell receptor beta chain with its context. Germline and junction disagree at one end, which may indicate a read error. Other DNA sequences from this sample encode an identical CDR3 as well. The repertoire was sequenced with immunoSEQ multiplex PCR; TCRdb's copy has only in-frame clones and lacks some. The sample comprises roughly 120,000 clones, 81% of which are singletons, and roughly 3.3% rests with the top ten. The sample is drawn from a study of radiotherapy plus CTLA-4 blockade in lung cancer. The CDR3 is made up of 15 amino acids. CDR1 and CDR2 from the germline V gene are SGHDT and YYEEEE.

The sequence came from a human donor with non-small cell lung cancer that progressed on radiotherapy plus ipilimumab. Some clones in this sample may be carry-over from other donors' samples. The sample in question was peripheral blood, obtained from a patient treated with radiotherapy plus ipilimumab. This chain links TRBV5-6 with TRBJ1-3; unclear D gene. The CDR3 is CASSLESNSGNTIYF. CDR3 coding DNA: TGTGCCAGTAGCTTGGAGTCTAACTCTGGAAACACCATATATTTT.